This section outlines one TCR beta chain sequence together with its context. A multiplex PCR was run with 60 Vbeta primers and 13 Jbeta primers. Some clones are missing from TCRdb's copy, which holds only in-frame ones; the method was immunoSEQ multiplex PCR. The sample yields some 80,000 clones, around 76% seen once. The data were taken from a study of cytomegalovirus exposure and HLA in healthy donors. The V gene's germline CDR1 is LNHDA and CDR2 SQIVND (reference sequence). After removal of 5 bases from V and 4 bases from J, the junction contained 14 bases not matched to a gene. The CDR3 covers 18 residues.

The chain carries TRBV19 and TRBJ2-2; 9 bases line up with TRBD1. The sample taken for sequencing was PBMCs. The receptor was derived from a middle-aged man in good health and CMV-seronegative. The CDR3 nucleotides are TGTGCCAGTAGTGAAACCGGGACAGGGATTCTGATCACCGGGGAGCTGTTTTTT. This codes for CASSETGTGILITGELFF.